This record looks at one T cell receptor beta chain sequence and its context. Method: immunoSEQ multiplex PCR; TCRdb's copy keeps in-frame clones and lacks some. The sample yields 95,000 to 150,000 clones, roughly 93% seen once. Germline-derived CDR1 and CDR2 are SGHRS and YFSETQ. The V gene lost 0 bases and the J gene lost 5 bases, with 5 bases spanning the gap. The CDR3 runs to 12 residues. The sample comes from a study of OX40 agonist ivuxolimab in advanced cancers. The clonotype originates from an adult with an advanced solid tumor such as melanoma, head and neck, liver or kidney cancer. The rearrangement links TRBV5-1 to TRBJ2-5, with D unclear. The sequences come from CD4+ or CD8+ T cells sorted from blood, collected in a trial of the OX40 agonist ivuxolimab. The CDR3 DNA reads TGCGCCAGCAGCTTGGATAGGGAGACCCAGTACTTC. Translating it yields CASSLDRETQYF.